One sample yielded the 22 T cell receptor beta chains listed below, sequenced in a study of CD8+ T cells in alopecia areata. Once RNA had been extracted, it was reverse transcribed into cDNA to act as the sequencing template. The repertoire was sequenced with immunoSEQ multiplex PCR; TCRdb's copy has only in-frame clones and lacks some. The sample contains 140,000 or so clones, about three fifths of which appear only once. The sample was CD8+ T cells sorted from blood. The source is a human donor in good health.

V usage is TRBV5-4 and J usage is TRBJ2-1; tentatively, D is TRBD2 (6 bases). The CDR3 runs to 15 residues. V shed 4 bases and J shed 7 bases, with 18 bases lying between them. Germline loops: CDR1 SGHNT, CDR2 YYREEE (reference sequence). CDR3 protein: CASSPGTSSGNEQFF. Here the CDR3 DNA reads TGTGCCAGCAGCCCCGGGACTTCCTCGGGGAATGAGCAGTTCTTC. The full variable domain, its missing parts supplied by reference TRBV5-4 and TRBJ2-1, is ETGVTQSPTHLIKTRGQQVTLRCSSQSGHNTVSWYQQALGQGPQFIFQYYREEENGRGNFPPRFSGLQFPNYSSELNVNALELDDSALYLCASSPGTSSGNEQFFGPGTRLTVL.

The chain couples TRBV14 to TRBJ1-2; D not resolved. V shed 1 base and J shed 8 bases, with 5 bases lying between them. The CDR3 has 11 residues. CDR1 is SGHDN and CDR2 is FVKESK in the germline V gene. The CDR3 bases are TGTGCCAGCAGCCAAGGGGGAGGCTACACCTTC. Amino acids: CASSQGGGYTF.

This chain joins TRBV7-2 and TRBJ1-3; D remains unclear. The germline V gene encodes CDR1 SGHTA and CDR2 FQGNSA. V was cut by 6 bases and J by 1 base, with 16 bases left in between. There are 16 residues in the CDR3. CDR3 nucleotide sequence: TGTGCCAGCAGTTCGATAGTTCAGACTTCTGGAAACACCATATATTTT. It encodes CASSSIVQTSGNTIYF.

The DNA for the CDR3 is TGTGCCAGCAGCTTAATAGCGGCCAATGAGCAGTTCTTC. It is translated as CASSLIAANEQFF. V gene TRBV7-9 combines with J gene TRBJ2-1; weak D call: TRBD2 (6 bases). V lost 2 bases and J 6 bases, leaving 8 bases between the germline ends. The CDR3 length is 13 residues. Germline values: CDR1 SEHNR, CDR2 FQNEAQ (reference sequence). Drawing the rest from reference TRBV7-9 and TRBJ2-1, the complete variable domain is DTGVSQNPRHKITKRGQNVTFRCDPISEHNRLYWYRQTLGQGPEFLTYFQNEAQLEKSRLLSDRFSAERPKGSFSTLEIQRTEQGDSAMYLCASSLIAANEQFFGPGTRLTVL.

V gene TRBV6-1 combines with J gene TRBJ2-1, with TRBD2 matching over 13 bases. J lost 9 bases, V lost 3 bases, and 8 bases had no gene match. Germline V gene lookup returns CDR1 MNHNS and CDR2 SASEGT. The CDR3 has 16 residues. The CDR3 DNA follows: TGTGCCAGCAGTGATCCCGGGACTAGCGGGAATCGTGAGCAGTTCTTC. This codes for CASSDPGTSGNREQFF.

This clone was recorded a few times. The V call is TRBV29-1, the J call TRBJ2-7; D gene unclear. Trimming removed 5 bases from V and 3 bases from J, with 17 bases in between. The germline gives CDR1 SQVTM, CDR2 ANQGSEA. The CDR3 consists of 14 residues. In DNA, the CDR3 is TGCAGCGTTCAACCGGGCTACTCGAACTACGAGCAGTACTTC. This translates into CSVQPGYSNYEQYF.

CDR3 bases: TGTGCCAGCAGTTTCACCCGTCTTGGCACCGGGGAGCTGTTTTTT. Its translation is CASSFTRLGTGELFF. The chain is built from TRBV28 and TRBJ2-2; unclear D gene. CDR1 and CDR2 (germline): MDHEN, SYDVKM. The CDR3 has 15 amino acids. V was cut by 3 bases and J by 4 bases, with 12 bases left in between.

This sequence joins TRBV9 and TRBJ2-5; the D gene is possibly TRBD1 (5 bases). Trimming removed 3 bases at V and 4 bases at J, with 13 bases between. This CDR3 is 14 amino acids long. The V gene's germline CDR1 is SGDLS and CDR2 YYNGEE. This CDR3 reads CASSATAGLETQYF. The CDR3 DNA is TGTGCCAGCAGCGCCACGGCAGGGTTAGAGACCCAGTACTTC.

In this sample, this clone turned up a few times. This chain uses TRBV29-1 with TRBJ1-1; D is uncertain. V was cut by 5 bases and J by 2 bases, with 12 bases left in between. The CDR3 has 13 amino acids. Germline values: CDR1 SQVTM, CDR2 ANQGSEA. The CDR3 bases are TGCAGCGTTACGGCAGGAATTAACACTGAAGCTTTCTTT. This encodes CSVTAGINTEAFF.

This chain links TRBV6-1 with TRBJ1-5, with D unresolved. CDR1 is MNHNS and CDR2 is SASEGT in the germline V gene. V was shortened by 7 bases and J by 4 bases, with 11 bases between the two germline ends. The CDR3 sequence is 13 residues long. The DNA for the CDR3 is TGTGCCAGCACGGCCGGGTTAAATCAGCCCCAGCATTTT. Translation: CASTAGLNQPQHF.

The rearrangement links TRBV29-1 to TRBJ2-7; D might be TRBD2 (6 bases). Germline CDR1 is SQVTM and CDR2 is ANQGSEA. Trimming left V 3 bases short and J 2 bases short, with 8 bases between. This CDR3 contains 12 residues. This CDR3 reads CSVETSPYEQYF. The DNA for the CDR3 is TGCAGCGTTGAGACTAGTCCCTACGAGCAGTACTTC.

This chain uses TRBV29-1 with TRBJ2-5; D call uncertain. The V and J ends lost 6 bases and 5 bases respectively, with 22 bases between them. The CDR3 sequence is 15 residues long. Germline CDR1 SQVTM, CDR2 ANQGSEA. The CDR3 DNA reads TGCAGCGTCATCCTCTTCTCGGGCCCAACGGAGACCCAGTACTTC. Translation: CSVILFSGPTETQYF.

This clone occurred a few times. The chain combines TRBV29-1 with TRBJ2-7; the D is unclear. The CDR3 sequence is 12 residues long. Germline assignment: CDR1 SQVTM and CDR2 ANQGSEA. Trimming cost V 7 bases and J 2 bases, with 12 bases left between them. CDR3 sequence reads: CSAEFSTYEQYF. DNA of the CDR3: TGCAGCGCCGAGTTTTCGACCTACGAGCAGTACTTC.

This chain uses TRBV28 with TRBJ2-3; no clear D. From germline, CDR1 is MDHEN and CDR2 SYDVKM. The CDR3 extends over 14 amino acids. V was trimmed by 2 bases and J by 5 bases, leaving 11 bases between them. The CDR3 region has the DNA TGTGCCAGCAGTTTAATGGGTTATGGAGATACGCAGTATTTT. Its protein is CASSLMGYGDTQYF.

The rearrangement joins TRBV6-1 to TRBJ2-2; D is unresolved. The V end lost 4 bases, the J end lost 4 bases, and 1 base lay between the germline ends. This CDR3 has 11 residues. Germline V gene sequence: CDR1 MNHNS, CDR2 SASEGT. The DNA of the CDR3 is TGTGCCAGCAGTGTCACCGGGGAGCTGTTTTTT. This encodes CASSVTGELFF.

This clone was counted once. Written as DNA, the CDR3 is TGCGCCAGCAGCTTGGCCTTATCCTACGAGCAGTACTTC. Protein sequence: CASSLALSYEQYF. The chain is built from TRBV5-1 and TRBJ2-7, with D uncertain. The germline gives CDR1 SGHRS, CDR2 YFSETQ. CDR3 size: 13 residues. V lost 0 bases, J lost 1 base, and 5 bases lay in between.

This chain joins TRBV4-1 and TRBJ2-1; D is undetermined. Trimming took 4 bases from V and 5 from J, leaving 15 bases between them. Looked up from germline, CDR1 is MGHRA and CDR2 is YSYEKL. The CDR3 length is 15 residues. CDR3 nucleotide sequence: TGCGCCAGCAGCCCCCCCGCCGCTGGGGACAATGAGCAGTTCTTC. It specifies CASSPPAAGDNEQFF.

The V gene is TRBV7-9, the J gene TRBJ2-5; a possible D gene is TRBD2 (5 bases). TRBJ2-7 explains the end of the DNA better; the J call may be wrong. The CDR3 is made up of 16 amino acids. CDR1 and CDR2 from the germline V gene are SEHNR and FQNEAQ (reference sequence). This CDR3 reads CASSSSTGIFVHEQYF. The CDR3 DNA follows: TGTGCCAGCAGTTCCAGCACGGGGATCTTTGTCCACGAGCAGTACTTC.

The chain employs TRBV4-2 and TRBJ2-1; 11 nucleotides agree with TRBD2. This CDR3 has 14 residues. CDR1 and CDR2 from the germline V gene are LGHNA and YNFKEQ. J was trimmed by 7 bases and V by 8 bases; bases with no gene match: 7. The CDR3, as DNA: TGTGCCAGCGCGATGACTAGCGGGATTAATGAGCAGTTCTTC. This encodes CASAMTSGINEQFF.

A single count supports this clone. The chain employs TRBV25-1 and TRBJ2-7; D uncertain. V lost 4 bases to trimming and J lost 2 bases, with 15 bases between them. Per germline, CDR1 MGHDK and CDR2 SYGVNS. The CDR3 has 15 amino acids. The CDR3 is CASSGIIGLTYEQYF. In DNA, the CDR3 is TGTGCCAGCAGTGGGATTATTGGGTTAACCTACGAGCAGTACTTC.

The rearrangement links TRBV7-2 to TRBJ1-1; no definite D call. The CDR3 length is 12 residues. The ends were cut back, 1 base at V and 11 bases at J, with 11 bases in the middle. Germline CDR1 reads SGHTA; CDR2 reads FQGNSA. CDR3 bases: TGTGCCAGCAGCTTAGGGACTCCGCGGGCTTTCTTT. Its translation: CASSLGTPRAFF.

V usage is TRBV20-1 and J usage is TRBJ2-7; D is ambiguous. Trimming pared 3 bases from V and 10 bases from J, leaving 13 bases between. This CDR3 has 11 residues. CDR1 DFQATT and CDR2 SNEGSKA come from the germline V gene (reference sequence). CDR3 loop: CSASQAGYQYF. In nucleotides, the CDR3 is TGCAGTGCTAGTCAGGCAGGCTATCAGTACTTC.